This T cell receptor (beta chain) was obtained from a study of shared clonotypes between healthy human individuals. Study details: Sampling drew on donors who were a couple of women and three men aged 18 to 49. Study-wide results and limits: In several donors, roughly 5.2% of naive CD4 clonotypes appeared in common.

The count of this clone is one. Its specificity is unknown. The assay ran at deep level. In the authors' methods: Filtering differed, since immunoSEQ gave only junction sequences and no quality scores. TCRdb keeps only in-frame clones here, not all; method: immunoSEQ multiplex PCR. V and J calls and clone size are copied from that table; D and trimming were computed from the DNA. This sample has roughly 2.5 million clones, with approximately 94% found just once. Germline V gives CDR1 KGHSH, CDR2 LQKENI. The ends lost 6 bases at V and 2 bases at J; junction bases unmatched: 5. The length of the CDR3 is 16 residues.

The chain has TRBV18 and TRBJ2-3; 13 positions match TRBD2. The receptor's source is a man in his late teens or twenties in good health. Source material: naive CD4+ T cells sorted from blood. Sample subset: CD45RA+ positively selected. CDR3 sequence: CASSRTSGSNTDTQYF. The DNA of the CDR3 is TGTGCCAGCTCCCGGACTAGCGGGAGCAACACAGATACGCAGTATTTT.